The clone carrying this T cell receptor (beta chain) was seen only a few times. Its specificity is not known. Other DNA variants within this sample encode the same CDR3. The data are from a study of Ad26.COV2.S vaccination and SARS-CoV-2 variants. About the study: Intramuscular Ad26.COV2.S at 5x10^10 or 1x10^11 viral particles. Study-wide results and caveats: TCR breadth and depth analyses may have underestimated total T cell responses. For non-spike TCRs, breadth in vaccine recipients resembled that in placebo recipients. Responses of spike-specific T cells (both CD8+ and CD4+) reportedly showed substantial breadth after vaccination.

Treatment indicated: around 19 received Ad26.COV2.S at low or high dose, single or two shots; several received placebo; per-sample allocation not given. Vaccine and placebo recipients were sampled on day 63 after the first injection. Clones were sequenced by immunoSEQ multiplex PCR, and TCRdb holds only the in-frame ones, with some missing. The sample lists 440,000 or so clones, about 92% occurring once. The CDR3 is 11 amino acids. The germline V gene encodes CDR1 SGHDN and CDR2 FVKESK. Trimming shortened V by 1 base and J by 4 bases, and 2 bases separated the two germline ends. The sample in question was peripheral blood, obtained in a trial of Ad26.COV2.S vaccine versus placebo. This receptor was obtained from a person aged 18-60 years who received the Ad26.COV2.S COVID-19 vaccine or a placebo. This sequence joins TRBV14 and TRBJ2-7; D remains unclear. The CDR3 nucleotides read TGTGCCAGCAGCCAAGCATACGAGCAGTACTTC. Protein product: CASSQAYEQYF.